This TCR beta chain was recorded in a study of shared clonotypes between healthy human individuals. Findings of the study overall: Larger estimated richness was generally recorded for naive subsets relative to memory subsets. The study found about 5% of naive CD4 clonotypes shared across four donors.

At the deep level, the assay was run. Here immunoSEQ multiplex PCR was the method, and the copy in TCRdb shows in-frame clones only, minus some. The data contain approximately 500,000 clones, 96% of them singletons. The CDR3 extends over 14 amino acids. Trimming removed 7 bases from V and 1 base from J, with 13 bases in between. Germline CDR1 MNHEY, CDR2 SVGAGI. Of note for this clone: Its cognate antigen is unknown.

The sequence was obtained from a woman under 40 in good health. This rearrangement joins TRBV6-5 to TRBJ1-1; D unresolved. Sequenced sample: naive CD4+ T cells sorted from blood. Subset indicated: CD45RA+ positively selected. For the CDR3, the DNA is TGTGCCAGCATTCACTCGGACCCGAACACTGAAGCTTTCTTT. The encoded protein is CASIHSDPNTEAFF.